This entry lists 21 T cell receptor beta chains sequenced from one sample in a study of T cells in Graves' hyperthyroidism and ophthalmopathy. Researchers amplified the TCR beta CDR3 regions from RNA transcripts. HTBI primers drove first-round RT-PCR of the TCR CDR3. TCRdb fed the multiplex PCR reads into MiXCR, producing one record per CDR3 protein. The table has some 740,000 distinct CDR3 sequences, about 14% seen once. The sample taken for sequencing was blood. The receptors shown here come from a woman in her late teens or twenties with Graves' hyperthyroidism.

The sample holds many counts of this clonotype. This chain connects TRBV3-1 to TRBJ2-7, with 12 bases that match TRBD2. CDR3 length equals 17 residues. In germline, CDR1 is LGHDT, CDR2 YNNKEL (reference sequence). V dropped 0 bases and J dropped 3; count of bases not matched to a gene: 6. The CDR3 DNA reads as TGTGCCAGCAGCCAAGAATTGGTGACTAGCGGGAGCTACGAGCAGTACTTC. This gives the protein CASSQELVTSGSYEQYF.

The chain joins TRBV20-1 to TRBJ2-7; D possibly corresponds to TRBD2 (6 bases). CDR3 length: 14 residues. V was pared by 3 bases and J by 8 bases, with 20 bases between. The germline V gene encodes CDR1 DFQATT and CDR2 SNEGSKA (reference sequence). DNA of the CDR3: TGCAGTGCTAGCAGTTCCGGGACTGGCTGGAAGCAGTACTTC. It codes for CSASSSGTGWKQYF.

There are many counts of this clonotype. The V and J genes are TRBV6-2 or TRBV6-3 and TRBJ2-1; 8 nucleotides agree with TRBD2. CDR1 is MNHEY, CDR2 SVGEGT, per germline. The V and J ends lost 4 bases and 7 bases, in that order; junction bases with no gene match: 6. The CDR3 consists of 14 residues. The CDR3 sequence: CASSSSGRRNEQFF. CDR3 nucleotides: TGTGCCAGCAGTTCAAGCGGGAGAAGGAATGAGCAGTTCTTC.

At least ten counts were recorded for this clonotype. The junction differs from germline at one of its ends, possibly a read error. The chain uses TRBV2 and TRBJ2-3; TRBD1 agrees at 7 bases. There are 14 residues in the CDR3. Per germline, CDR1 SNHLY and CDR2 FYNNEI. The CDR3 DNA reads TGTGCCAGCAGGGAAGCGACAGGGACAGATACGCAGTATTTT. It yields the protein CASREATGTDTQYF. Variable domain in full (rest from reference TRBV2 and TRBJ2-3): EPEVTQTPSHQVTQMGQEVILRCVPISNHLYFYWYRQILGQKVEFLVSFYNNEISEKSEIFDDQFSVERPDGSNFTLKIRSTKLEDSAMYFCASREATGTDTQYFGPGTRLTVL.

This clonotype was picked up a small number of times. The rearrangement uses TRBV27 and TRBJ2-3; 7 bases line up with TRBD2. The trim removed 3 bases at V and 4 bases at J, leaving 7 bases unmatched. The CDR3 has 15 amino acids. Germline CDR1 reads MNHEY; CDR2 reads SMNVEV (reference sequence). The CDR3 is CASSFAGAYADTQYF. The CDR3 DNA reads TGTGCCAGCAGTTTTGCGGGAGCCTACGCAGATACGCAGTATTTT.

In this sample, this clonotype turned up a few times. The V gene is TRBV7-9, the J gene TRBJ2-1, with D possibly matching TRBD2 (5 bases). This CDR3 is 18 amino acids long. Trimming shortened V by 4 bases and J by 10 bases, and 29 bases separated the two germline ends. Germline values: CDR1 SEHNR, CDR2 FQNEAQ (reference sequence). The CDR3 loop is CASSSIEGIKLIMGEQFF. The CDR3 DNA follows: TGTGCCAGCAGCTCTATAGAGGGTATCAAGCTGATTATGGGAGAGCAGTTCTTC. Based on the CDR3 plus reference TRBV7-9 and TRBJ2-1, the full variable domain is DTGVSQNPRHKITKRGQNVTFRCDPISEHNRLYWYRQTLGQGPEFLTYFQNEAQLEKSRLLSDRFSAERPKGSFSTLEIQRTEQGDSAMYLCASSSIEGIKLIMGEQFFGPGTRLTVL.

This clonotype was recorded many times. The genes are TRBV6-1 and TRBJ2-7; the D is unclear. Per the germline V gene, CDR1 is MNHNS and CDR2 is SASEGT. This CDR3 has 11 amino acids. The V gene lost 8 bases and the J gene lost 3 bases, with 8 bases spanning the gap. The CDR3 loop is CASPIGYEQYF. CDR3 DNA: TGTGCCAGCCCGATCGGCTACGAGCAGTACTTC.

This clonotype appeared many times. The chain joins TRBV30 to TRBJ1-1, with D perhaps TRBD1 (5 bases). Germline V gene sequence: CDR1 GTSNPN, CDR2 SVGIG (reference sequence). Trimming shortened V by 8 bases and J by 0 bases, and 13 bases separated the two germline ends. The CDR3 extends over 13 amino acids. The CDR3 sequence: CARGTGLNTEAFF. CDR3 coding DNA: TGTGCCCGCGGCACAGGACTGAACACTGAAGCTTTCTTT.

This clonotype was seen at least ten times. The chain recombines TRBV7-2 with TRBJ2-7, with TRBD1 matching over 8 bases. The CDR3 covers 16 residues. The V gene end was trimmed by 5 bases and the J gene end by 0 bases; junction bases not matched to a gene: 9. CDR1 is SGHTA and CDR2 is FQGNSA in the germline V gene. The CDR3, as DNA: TGTGCCAGCAGCGAACGCCCGGGACAGGTCTCCTACGAGCAGTACTTC. As protein: CASSERPGQVSYEQYF. The variable domain in full, with the rest retrieved from reference TRBV7-2 and TRBJ2-7, is GAGVSQSPSNKVTEKGKDVELRCDPISGHTALYWYRQSLGQGLEFLIYFQGNSAPDKSGLPSDRFSAERTGGSVSTLTIQRTQQEDSAVYLCASSERPGQVSYEQYFGPGTRLTVT.

This clonotype was counted a few times. The chain couples TRBV25-1 to TRBJ2-1; tentatively, D is TRBD1 or TRBD2 (6 bases each). The CDR3 length is 16 residues. Trimming stripped 0 bases from V and 8 bases from J, with 17 bases between. Per the germline V gene, CDR1 is MGHDK and CDR2 is SYGVNS. This CDR3 reads CASSEYGGFGWDEQFF. The DNA for the CDR3 is TGTGCCAGCAGTGAATACGGGGGCTTCGGGTGGGATGAGCAGTTCTTC.

In this sample, this clonotype turned up many times. This sequence joins TRBV28 and TRBJ1-5; D uncertain. The CDR3 sequence is 14 residues long. V was shortened by 4 bases and J by 5 bases, with 12 bases between the two germline ends. The germline gives CDR1 MDHEN, CDR2 SYDVKM. The CDR3 region is CASSSSGSHQPQHF. Written as DNA, the CDR3 is TGTGCCAGCAGTTCCTCGGGCAGCCATCAGCCCCAGCATTTT. The full variable domain, its missing parts supplied by reference TRBV28 and TRBJ1-5, is DVKVTQSSRYLVKRTGEKVFLECVQDMDHENMFWYRQDPGLGLRLIYFSYDVKMKEKGDIPEGYSVSREKKERFSLILESASTNQTSMYLCASSSSGSHQPQHFGDGTRLSIL.

This chain uses TRBV7-2 with TRBJ1-3; D not resolved. The V gene lost 1 base and the J gene lost 1 base, with 11 bases spanning the gap. The CDR3 contains 16 residues. Looked up from germline, CDR1 is SGHTA and CDR2 is FQGNSA. The CDR3 here is CASSLGPVASGNTIYF. CDR3 bases: TGTGCCAGCAGCTTAGGTCCTGTCGCGTCTGGAAACACCATATATTTT.

At least ten counts were recorded for this clonotype. The chain links TRBV12-3 or TRBV12-4 to TRBJ1-2, with a weak D call TRBD1 (5 bases). This CDR3 is 14 amino acids long. With 6 bases removed from V and 4 bases from J, the gap between germline ends came to 15 bases. In DNA form, the CDR3 reads TGTGCCAGCAGGGTCTCGGGGCCTAGCTATGGCTACACCTTC. This encodes CASRVSGPSYGYTF.

In this sample, this clonotype turned up a few times. This chain links TRBV6-1 with TRBJ2-7; 8 nucleotides line up with TRBD2. J was trimmed by 3 bases and V by 7 bases; bases with no gene match: 8. Germline V gene data show CDR1 as MNHNS and CDR2 as SASEGT. The CDR3 loop spans 14 amino acids. In DNA, the CDR3 is TGTGCCAGCACGGGGGGGGCAAGGGTCTACGAGCAGTACTTC. It translates to CASTGGARVYEQYF.

This clonotype was seen at least ten times. The chain combines TRBV20-1 with TRBJ2-5; no clear D. CDR1 DFQATT and CDR2 SNEGSKA come from the germline V gene (reference sequence). V was clipped by 0 bases and J by 0 bases, with 8 bases between them. This CDR3 spans 14 amino acids. CDR3 coding DNA: TGCAGTGCTAGAGATGGTGGGGACCAAGAGACCCAGTACTTC. Its protein product is CSARDGGDQETQYF.

The V call is TRBV7-3, the J call TRBJ2-1; TRBD2 matches at 7 bases. From germline, CDR1 is SGHTA and CDR2 FQGTGA. The CDR3 is 15 amino acids. The V segment lost 2 bases and the J segment 6 bases; nucleotides outside the gene matches: 7. The CDR3 is CASSLASGTGNEQFF. For the CDR3, the DNA is TGTGCCAGCAGCTTAGCGAGCGGGACCGGCAATGAGCAGTTCTTC.

This clonotype was seen a handful of times. The J gene is TRBJ2-7, the V gene TRBV25-1; 9 bases are a match to TRBD1. V was pared by 3 bases and J by 3 bases, with 9 bases of the junction left unmatched. The CDR3 loop spans 16 amino acids. From germline, CDR1 is MGHDK and CDR2 SYGVNS. The CDR3 bases are TGTGCCAGCAGTGAGGATGAAGACAGGGGGGACTACGAGCAGTACTTC. Its protein is CASSEDEDRGDYEQYF.

V gene TRBV28 combines with J gene TRBJ2-2; 9 bases agree with TRBD2. Germline trimming cut 5 bases from V and 4 bases from J; bases unmatched to any gene: 8. This CDR3 is built from 16 residues. Germline CDR1 MDHEN, CDR2 SYDVKM. CDR3 sequence: CASSLSSGILTGELFF. The CDR3, as DNA: TGTGCCAGCAGTCTATCTAGCGGGATTCTCACCGGGGAGCTGTTTTTT.

This clonotype has only one observation. The rearrangement links TRBV19 to TRBJ1-3; possible D gene TRBD1, 6 bases. The CDR3 is 14 residues long. Trimming removed 2 bases at V and 7 bases at J, with 12 bases between. Germline V gives CDR1 LNHDA, CDR2 SQIVND (reference sequence). The CDR3 region is CASSIRHQGNTIYF. CDR3 nucleotides: TGTGCCAGTAGTATAAGACACCAGGGGAACACCATATATTTT.

This clonotype was picked up a small number of times. The chain couples TRBV13 to TRBJ2-7; D may match TRBD1 or TRBD2 (5 bases each). The V end lost 5 bases, the J end lost 3 bases, and 17 bases lay between the germline ends. This CDR3 is built from 15 residues. CDR1 is PRHDT and CDR2 is FYEKMQ in the germline V gene (reference sequence). For the CDR3, the DNA is TGTGCCAGCAGCCCCAGGGCGGGTTTGGACTACGAGCAGTACTTC. The encoded protein is CASSPRAGLDYEQYF.

The rearrangement links TRBV6-2 or TRBV6-3 to TRBJ2-7; 7 bases match TRBD1. The germline gives CDR1 MNHEY, CDR2 SVGEGT. V shed 7 bases and J 0 bases; nucleotides not matched to a gene: 6. The CDR3 is 14 residues long. The CDR3: CASTDRVYSYEQYF. The CDR3 nucleotides are TGTGCCAGCACTGACAGGGTTTACTCCTACGAGCAGTACTTC.